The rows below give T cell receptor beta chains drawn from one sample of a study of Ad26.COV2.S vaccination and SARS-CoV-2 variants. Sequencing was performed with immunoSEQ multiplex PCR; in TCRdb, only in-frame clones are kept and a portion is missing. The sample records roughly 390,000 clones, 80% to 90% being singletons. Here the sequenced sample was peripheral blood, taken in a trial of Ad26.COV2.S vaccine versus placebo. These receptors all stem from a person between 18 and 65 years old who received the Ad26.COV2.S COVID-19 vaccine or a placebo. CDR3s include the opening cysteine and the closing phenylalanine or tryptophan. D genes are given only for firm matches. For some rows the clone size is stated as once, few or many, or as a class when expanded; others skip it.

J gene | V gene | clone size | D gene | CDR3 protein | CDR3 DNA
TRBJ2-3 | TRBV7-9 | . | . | CASSSRPADTQYF | TGTGCCAGCAGCTCTCGGCCCGCAGATACGCAGTATTTT
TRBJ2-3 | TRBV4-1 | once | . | CASSQDITGTDTQYF | TGCGCCAGCAGCCAAGATATAACAGGCACAGATACGCAGTATTTT
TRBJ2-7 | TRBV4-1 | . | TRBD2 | CASSQTPREGLGEQYF | TGCGCCAGCAGCCAAACCCCCCGGGAGGGTTTGGGCGAGCAGTACTTC
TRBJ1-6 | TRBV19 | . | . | CASSISSDYSPLHF | TGTGCCAGTAGTATTTCGTCAGACTATTCACCCCTCCACTTT
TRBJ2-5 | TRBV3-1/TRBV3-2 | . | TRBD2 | CASSQGGSGAQETQYF | TGTGCCAGCAGCCAAGGGGGTAGCGGGGCCCAAGAGACCCAGTACTTC
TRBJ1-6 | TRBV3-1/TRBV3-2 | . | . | CASSPHGGSSSPLHF | TGTGCCAGCAGCCCCCACGGGGGTTCGTCCTCACCCCTCCACTTT
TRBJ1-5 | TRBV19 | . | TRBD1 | CASHRDRNQPQHF | TGTGCCAGCCACCGGGACAGGAATCAGCCCCAGCATTTT
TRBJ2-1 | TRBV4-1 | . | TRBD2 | CASSQEGGGGATYNEQFF | TGCGCCAGCAGCCAAGAAGGTGGCGGGGGGGCCACCTACAATGAGCAGTTCTTC
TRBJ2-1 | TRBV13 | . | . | CASSSTGFGGISYNEQFF | TGTGCCAGCAGCTCCACAGGGTTTGGGGGGATATCCTACAATGAGCAGTTCTTC
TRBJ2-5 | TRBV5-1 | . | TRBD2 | CASSLDSGDRQETQYF | TGCGCCAGCAGCTTGGATAGCGGGGACCGCCAAGAGACCCAGTACTTC
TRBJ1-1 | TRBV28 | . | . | CASSLTAMNTEAFF | TGTGCCAGCAGTTTGACAGCCATGAACACTGAAGCTTTCTTT
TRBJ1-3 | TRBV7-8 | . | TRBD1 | CASSLSGGPGNTIYF | TGTGCCAGCAGCTTATCAGGGGGACCTGGAAACACCATATATTTT
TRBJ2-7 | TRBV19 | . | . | CASSIRAAAPYEQYF | TGTGCCAGTAGTATTAGGGCCGCAGCCCCCTACGAGCAGTACTTC
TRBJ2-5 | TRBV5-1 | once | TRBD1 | CASSQQGAQQTQYF | TGCGCCAGCAGCCAACAGGGGGCGCAGCAGACCCAGTACTTC
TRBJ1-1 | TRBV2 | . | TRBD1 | CASRRQGVGTEAFF | TGTGCCAGCAGGAGACAGGGGGTTGGGACTGAAGCTTTCTTT
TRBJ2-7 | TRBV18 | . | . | CASSPLAGLTYEQYF | TGTGCCAGCTCACCGCTAGCAGGGCTTACCTACGAGCAGTACTTC
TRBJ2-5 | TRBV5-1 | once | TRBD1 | CASSDRTGAETQYF | TGCGCCAGCAGCGACAGGACAGGGGCGGAGACCCAGTACTTC
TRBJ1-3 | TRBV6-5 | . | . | CASRDGGNTIYF | TGTGCCAGCCGGGACGGGGGAAACACCATATATTTT
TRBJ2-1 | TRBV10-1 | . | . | CASSDSDSYNEQFF | TGCGCCAGCAGTGACAGCGACTCCTACAATGAGCAGTTCTTC
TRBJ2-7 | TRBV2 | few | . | CASSEATWGRGEQYF | TGTGCCAGCAGTGAAGCCACGTGGGGTAGGGGCGAGCAGTACTTC
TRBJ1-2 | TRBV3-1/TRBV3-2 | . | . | CASSQGEWGYGYTF | TGTGCCAGCAGCCAAGGGGAATGGGGCTATGGCTACACCTTC
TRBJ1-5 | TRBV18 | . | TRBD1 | CASSPGGSNQPQHF | TGTGCCAGCTCTCCAGGGGGAAGCAATCAGCCCCAGCATTTT
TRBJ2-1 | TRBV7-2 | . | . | CASSLVLQAYNEQFF | TGTGCCAGCAGCTTAGTGCTACAAGCCTACAATGAGCAGTTCTTC
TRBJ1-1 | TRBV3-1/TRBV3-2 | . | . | CASSQVPDTEAFF | TGTGCCAGCAGCCAGGTGCCCGACACTGAAGCTTTCTTT
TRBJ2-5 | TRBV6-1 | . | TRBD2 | CASSVGLAGGQETQYF | TGTGCCAGCAGTGTTGGACTAGCAGGAGGTCAAGAGACCCAGTACTTC
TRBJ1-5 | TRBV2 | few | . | CASSDTGRVQPQHF | TGTGCCAGCAGTGATACAGGCAGGGTCCAGCCCCAGCATTTT
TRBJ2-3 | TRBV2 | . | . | CASTPTGFADTQYF | TGTGCCAGCACCCCCACAGGGTTCGCAGATACGCAGTATTTT
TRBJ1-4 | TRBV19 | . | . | CASHTDRGKLFF | TGTGCCAGCCACACTGACCGGGGGAAACTGTTTTTT
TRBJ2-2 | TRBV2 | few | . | CASKEAANTGELFF | TGTGCCAGCAAGGAGGCAGCGAACACCGGGGAGCTGTTTTTT
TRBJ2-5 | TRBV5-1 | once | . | CASSSGTPEGETQYF | TGCGCCAGCAGTTCCGGGACACCCGAAGGGGAGACCCAGTACTTC
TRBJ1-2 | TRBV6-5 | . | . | CASRADSYGYTF | TGTGCCAGCAGGGCCGACAGCTATGGCTACACCTTC
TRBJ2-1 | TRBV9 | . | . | CASSVGEQTYSYNEQFF | TGTGCCAGCAGCGTAGGGGAGCAGACCTACTCCTACAATGAGCAGTTCTTC
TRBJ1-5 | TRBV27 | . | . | CASSLDGPPDYSNQPQHF | TGTGCCAGCAGTTTAGACGGGCCCCCAGATTATAGCAATCAGCCCCAGCATTTT
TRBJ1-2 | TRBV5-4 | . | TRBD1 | CASSRTGDYGYTF | TGTGCCAGCAGCCGAACAGGGGACTATGGCTACACCTTC
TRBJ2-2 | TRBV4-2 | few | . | CASSRTQAGGELFF | TGTGCCAGCAGCCGCACCCAGGCGGGCGGGGAGCTGTTTTTT
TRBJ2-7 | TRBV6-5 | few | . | CASSYRKEGVHEQYF | TGTGCCAGCAGTTACCGGAAGGAGGGGGTCCACGAGCAGTACTTC
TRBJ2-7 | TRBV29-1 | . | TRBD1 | CSVTGTGLYEQYF | TGCAGCGTGACCGGGACAGGGTTATACGAGCAGTACTTC
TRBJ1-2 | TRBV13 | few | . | CASSPWTGYGYTF | TGTGCCAGCAGCCCCTGGACGGGATATGGCTACACCTTC
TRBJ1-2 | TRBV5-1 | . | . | CASSTAGRHYGYTF | TGCGCCAGCAGCACAGCAGGGCGGCACTATGGCTACACCTTC
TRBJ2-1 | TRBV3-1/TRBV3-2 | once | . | CASSQDLDNEQFF | TGTGCCAGCAGCCAAGATCTGGACAATGAGCAGTTCTTC
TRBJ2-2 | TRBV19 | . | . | CASKARQDTGELFF | TGTGCCAGCAAGGCGAGACAGGACACCGGGGAGCTGTTTTTT
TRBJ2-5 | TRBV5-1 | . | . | CASSSQLYGETQYF | TGCGCCAGCAGCTCTCAGTTATACGGGGAGACCCAGTACTTC
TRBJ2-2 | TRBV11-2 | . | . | CASSPSGDWNGELFF | TGTGCCAGCAGCCCATCCGGGGACTGGAACGGGGAGCTGTTTTTT